The sequence of this T cell receptor (beta chain) was determined in a study of blood T cell repertoires in COVID-19. Study-level information: Sample material is recorded as cDNA or gDNA derived from T cells, B-cell-depleted T cells, or PBMCs.

Clones were read by immunoSEQ multiplex PCR, and TCRdb kept only the in-frame ones, dropping some. The table shows some 190,000 clones, with 88% occurring only once. The CDR3 runs to 13 residues. Germline values: CDR1 MNHEY, CDR2 SVGAGI. V shed 3 bases and J shed 7 bases, with 10 bases lying between them. This clone has a handful of counts. The rearrangement links TRBV6-5 to TRBJ1-5; D gene unclear. The TCR was taken from a man aged 18 to 35 with active or convalescent COVID-19. The sequenced sample was peripheral blood. The CDR3 here is CASSYSVEQPQHF. As DNA, the CDR3 is TGTGCCAGCAGTTATTCGGTAGAGCAGCCCCAGCATTTT.